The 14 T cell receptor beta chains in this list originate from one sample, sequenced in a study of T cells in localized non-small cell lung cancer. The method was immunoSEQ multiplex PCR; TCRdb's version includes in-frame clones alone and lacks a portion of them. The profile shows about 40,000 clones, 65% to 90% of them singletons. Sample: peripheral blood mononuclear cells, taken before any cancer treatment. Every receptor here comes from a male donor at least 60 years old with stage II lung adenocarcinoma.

The CDR3 nucleotides read TGTGCCAGCTCACCTAACCTAGCGGGAGTAACAGAGACCCAGTACTTC. This sequence encodes CASSPNLAGVTETQYF. The chain recombines TRBV18 with TRBJ2-5, with TRBD2 matching over 10 bases. In germline, CDR1 is KGHSH, CDR2 LQKENI. The CDR3 is 16 amino acids. V gave up 3 bases and J gave up 4 bases; unmatched junction bases: 8.

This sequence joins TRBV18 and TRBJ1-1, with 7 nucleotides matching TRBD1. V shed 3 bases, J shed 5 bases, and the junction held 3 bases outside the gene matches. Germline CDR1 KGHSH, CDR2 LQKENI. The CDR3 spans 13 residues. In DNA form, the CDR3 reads TGTGCCAGCTCACCGACAGGGAAAACTGAAGCTTTCTTT. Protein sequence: CASSPTGKTEAFF.

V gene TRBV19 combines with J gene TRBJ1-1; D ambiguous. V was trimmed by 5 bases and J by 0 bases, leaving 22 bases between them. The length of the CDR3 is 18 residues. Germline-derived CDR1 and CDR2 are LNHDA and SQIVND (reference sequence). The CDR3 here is CASSANLLRRSLNTEAFF. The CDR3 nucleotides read TGTGCCAGTAGTGCTAACCTCCTCCGACGGTCCTTGAACACTGAAGCTTTCTTT.

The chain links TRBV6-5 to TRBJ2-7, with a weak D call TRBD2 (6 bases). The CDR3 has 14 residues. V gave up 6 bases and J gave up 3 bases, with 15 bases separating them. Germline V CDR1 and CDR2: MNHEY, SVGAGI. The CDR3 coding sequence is TGTGCCAGCAGCGGTAAGACTAGGATCTACGAGCAGTACTTC. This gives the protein CASSGKTRIYEQYF.

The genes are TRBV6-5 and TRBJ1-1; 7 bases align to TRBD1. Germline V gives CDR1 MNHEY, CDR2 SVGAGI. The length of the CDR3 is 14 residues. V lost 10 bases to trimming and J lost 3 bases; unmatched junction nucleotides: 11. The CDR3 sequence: CATFPQGGYTEAFF. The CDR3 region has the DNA TGTGCCACCTTCCCCCAGGGGGGATACACTGAAGCTTTCTTT.

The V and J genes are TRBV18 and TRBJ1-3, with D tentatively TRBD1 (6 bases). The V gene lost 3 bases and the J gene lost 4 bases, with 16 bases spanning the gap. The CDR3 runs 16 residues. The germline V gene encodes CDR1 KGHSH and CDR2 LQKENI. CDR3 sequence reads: CASSPPQGRRGNTIYF. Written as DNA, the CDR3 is TGTGCCAGCTCACCCCCACAGGGCCGGAGAGGAAACACCATATATTTT.

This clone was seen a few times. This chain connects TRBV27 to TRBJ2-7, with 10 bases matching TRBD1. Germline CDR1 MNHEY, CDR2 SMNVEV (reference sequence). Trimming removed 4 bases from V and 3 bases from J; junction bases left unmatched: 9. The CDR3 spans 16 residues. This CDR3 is CASSSWTGGANYEQYF. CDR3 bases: TGTGCCAGCAGTTCTTGGACAGGGGGTGCGAACTACGAGCAGTACTTC.

The CDR3 here is CASSLMATAGELFF. CDR3 nucleotide sequence: TGTGCCAGCAGCTTAATGGCGACAGCCGGGGAGCTGTTTTTT. The chain has TRBV7-3 and TRBJ2-2, with a possible D match to TRBD1 (5 bases). V dropped 1 base and J dropped 6 bases, with 9 bases sitting between them. The CDR3 sequence is 14 residues long. Germline lookup yields CDR1 SGHTA and CDR2 FQGTGA.

The CDR3 DNA reads as TGTGCCAGTAGTCTAGGGAATTATAATTCACCCCTCCACTTT. Translation: CASSLGNYNSPLHF. The chain carries TRBV19 and TRBJ1-6, with unresolved D. Germline-derived CDR1 and CDR2 are LNHDA and SQIVND (reference sequence). This CDR3 is 14 amino acids long. Trimming stripped 5 bases from V and 4 bases from J, with 9 bases between.

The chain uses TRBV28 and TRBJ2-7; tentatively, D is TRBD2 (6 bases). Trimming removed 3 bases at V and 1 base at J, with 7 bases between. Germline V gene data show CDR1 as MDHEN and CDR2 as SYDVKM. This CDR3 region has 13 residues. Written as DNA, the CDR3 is TGTGCCAGCAGTTTGGGGGGATCCTACGAGCAGTACTTC. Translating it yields CASSLGGSYEQYF.

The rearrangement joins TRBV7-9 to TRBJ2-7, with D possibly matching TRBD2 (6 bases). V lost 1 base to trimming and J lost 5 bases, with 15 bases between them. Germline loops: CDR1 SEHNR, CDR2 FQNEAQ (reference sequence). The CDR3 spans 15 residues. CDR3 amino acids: CASSLVVWGDHEQYF. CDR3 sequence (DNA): TGTGCCAGCAGCTTAGTGGTATGGGGGGACCACGAGCAGTACTTC.

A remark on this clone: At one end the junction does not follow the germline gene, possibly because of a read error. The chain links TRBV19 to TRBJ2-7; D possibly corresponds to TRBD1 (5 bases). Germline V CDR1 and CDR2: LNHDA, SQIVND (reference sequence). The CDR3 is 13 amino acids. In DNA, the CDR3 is TGTGCCAGTAGCATAGGACATACCTACGAGCAGTACTTC. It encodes CASSIGHTYEQYF.

CDR3 bases: TGTGCCAGCAGCTTAGTTAGACAGACAATAGCAACTAATGAAAAACTGTTTTTT. Its protein product is CASSLVRQTIATNEKLFF. The rearrangement joins TRBV7-6 to TRBJ1-4; D is perhaps TRBD1 (5 bases). CDR1 SGHVS and CDR2 FNYEAQ come from the germline V gene. The CDR3 has 18 amino acids. The V end lost 1 base, the J end lost 0 bases, and 15 bases lay between the germline ends. Full variable domain (rest looked up from reference TRBV7-6 and TRBJ1-4): GAGVSQSPRYKVTKRGQDVALRCDPISGHVSLYWYRQALGQGPEFLTYFNYEAQQDKSGLPNDRFSAERPEGSISTLTIQRTEQRDSAMYRCASSLVRQTIATNEKLFFGSGTQLSVL.

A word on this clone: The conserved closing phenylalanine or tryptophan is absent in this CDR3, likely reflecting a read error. CDR3 protein: CASSQTGTAPYGYTL. CDR3 bases: TGTGCCAGCAGCCAGACTGGGACAGCACCTTATGGCTACACCCTC. This sequence joins TRBV4-2 and TRBJ1-2; 7 bases agree with TRBD1. Germline trimming cut 3 bases from V and 5 bases from J; bases unmatched to any gene: 9. CDR1 is LGHNA, CDR2 YNFKEQ, per germline. The CDR3 consists of 15 residues.